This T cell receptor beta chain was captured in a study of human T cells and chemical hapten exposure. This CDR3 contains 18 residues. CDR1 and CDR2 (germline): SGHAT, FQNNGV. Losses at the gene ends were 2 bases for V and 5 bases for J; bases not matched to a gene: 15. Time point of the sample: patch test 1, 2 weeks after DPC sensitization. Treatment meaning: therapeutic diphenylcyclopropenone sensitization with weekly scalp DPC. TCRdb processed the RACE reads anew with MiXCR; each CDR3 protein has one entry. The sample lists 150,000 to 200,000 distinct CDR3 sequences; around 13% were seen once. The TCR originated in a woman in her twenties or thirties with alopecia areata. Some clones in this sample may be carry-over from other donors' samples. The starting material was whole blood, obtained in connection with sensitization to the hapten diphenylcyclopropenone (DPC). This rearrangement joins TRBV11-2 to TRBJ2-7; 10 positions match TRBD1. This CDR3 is CASSLRTRSGTGVDEQYF. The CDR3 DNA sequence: TGTGCCAGCAGCTTAAGGACCAGATCCGGGACAGGGGTGGACGAGCAGTACTTC.